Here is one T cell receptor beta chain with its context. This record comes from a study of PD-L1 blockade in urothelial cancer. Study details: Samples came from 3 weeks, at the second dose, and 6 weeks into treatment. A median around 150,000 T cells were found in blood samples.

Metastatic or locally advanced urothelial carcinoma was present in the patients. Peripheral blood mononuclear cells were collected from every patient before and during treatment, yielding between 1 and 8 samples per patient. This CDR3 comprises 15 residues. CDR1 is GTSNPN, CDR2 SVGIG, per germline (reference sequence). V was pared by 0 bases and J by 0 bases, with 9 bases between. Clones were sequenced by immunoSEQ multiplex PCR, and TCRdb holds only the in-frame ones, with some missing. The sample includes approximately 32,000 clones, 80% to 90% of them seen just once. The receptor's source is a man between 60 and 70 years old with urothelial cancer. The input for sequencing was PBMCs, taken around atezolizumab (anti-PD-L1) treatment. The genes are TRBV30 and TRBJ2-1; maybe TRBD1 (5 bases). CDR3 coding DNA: TGTGCCTGGAGTGTAGGGGTAAGCTCCTACAATGAGCAGTTCTTC. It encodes CAWSVGVSSYNEQFF.